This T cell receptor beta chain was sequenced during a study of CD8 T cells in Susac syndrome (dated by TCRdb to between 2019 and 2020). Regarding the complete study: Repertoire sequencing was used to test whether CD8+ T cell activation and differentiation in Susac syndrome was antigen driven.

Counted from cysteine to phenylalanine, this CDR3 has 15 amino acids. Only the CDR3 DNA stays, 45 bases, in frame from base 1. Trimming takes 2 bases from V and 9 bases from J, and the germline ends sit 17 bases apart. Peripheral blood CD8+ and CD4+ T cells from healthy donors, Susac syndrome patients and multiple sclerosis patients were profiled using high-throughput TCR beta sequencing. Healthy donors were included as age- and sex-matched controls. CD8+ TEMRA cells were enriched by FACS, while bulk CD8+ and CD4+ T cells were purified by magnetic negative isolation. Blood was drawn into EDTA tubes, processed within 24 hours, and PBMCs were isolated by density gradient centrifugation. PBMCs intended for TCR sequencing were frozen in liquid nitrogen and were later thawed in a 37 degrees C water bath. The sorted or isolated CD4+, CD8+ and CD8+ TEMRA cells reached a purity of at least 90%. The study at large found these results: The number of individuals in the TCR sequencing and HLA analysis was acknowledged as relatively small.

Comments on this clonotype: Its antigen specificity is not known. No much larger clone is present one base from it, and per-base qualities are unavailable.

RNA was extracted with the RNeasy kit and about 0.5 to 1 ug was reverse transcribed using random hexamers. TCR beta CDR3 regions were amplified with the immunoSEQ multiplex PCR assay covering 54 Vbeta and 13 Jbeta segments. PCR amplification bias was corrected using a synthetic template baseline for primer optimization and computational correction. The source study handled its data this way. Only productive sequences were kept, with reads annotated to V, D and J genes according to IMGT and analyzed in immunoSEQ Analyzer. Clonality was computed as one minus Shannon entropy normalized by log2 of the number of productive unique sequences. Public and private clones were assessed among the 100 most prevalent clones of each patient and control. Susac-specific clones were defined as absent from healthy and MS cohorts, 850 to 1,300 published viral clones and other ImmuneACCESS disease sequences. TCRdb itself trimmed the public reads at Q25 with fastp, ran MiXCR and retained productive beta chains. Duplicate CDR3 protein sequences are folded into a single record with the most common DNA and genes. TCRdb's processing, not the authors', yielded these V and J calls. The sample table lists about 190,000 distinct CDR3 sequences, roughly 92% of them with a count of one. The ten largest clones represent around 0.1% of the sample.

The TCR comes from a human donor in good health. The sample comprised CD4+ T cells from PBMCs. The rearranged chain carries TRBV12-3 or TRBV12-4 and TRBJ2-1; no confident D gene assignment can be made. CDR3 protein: CASSLRVHPGGEQFF. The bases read TGTGCCAGCAGTTTACGGGTCCACCCTGGCGGTGAGCAGTTCTTC.